Included here is one T cell receptor beta chain sequence, with context. Its antigen is as yet unknown. The data belong to a study of blood T cells in healthy people across ages. Study observations and caveats: Using unsorted PBMCs precluded a conclusive naive versus antigen-experienced comparison. In the absence of known donor CMV status, changes in expanded clonotypes were possibly confounded.

The junction had 7 bases not matched to a gene; V was cut back by 2 bases and J by 5 bases. Germline values: CDR1 SGHVS, CDR2 FNYEAQ. The CDR3 has 15 amino acids. Using a J-beta primer mix together with a sample-barcoded 5' primer, a second PCR was run for about 6 to 12 cycles. Each of the cDNA molecules was tagged by a template-switch adaptor with 12 random nucleotides. TCRdb analysed the 5' RACE reads with MiXCR anew, one entry per CDR3 protein. The sample includes over a million distinct CDR3 sequences, around 39% of them seen just once. The rearrangement links TRBV7-6 to TRBJ2-7, with TRBD2 matching over 9 bases. This clonotype originated in a woman aged 18-30 years in good health. Material for sequencing was blood. The CDR3 DNA is TGTGCCAGCAGCTTATGGACTAGCGTCAACCACGAGCAGTACTTC. It specifies CASSLWTSVNHEQYF.